Listed below are T cell receptor beta chains from one sample, sequenced in a study of beta chain features in type 1 diabetes. Data came from immunoSEQ multiplex PCR; TCRdb stores just in-frame clones and leaves some out. This sample has some 150,000 clones, with about 9.4% found just once. Sequences were obtained from naive CD4+ T cells from blood. The receptors shown here come from a young man in good health. CDR3s include the opening cysteine and the closing phenylalanine or tryptophan. The order of the fields is V gene, D gene, clone size, CDR3 protein. A D gene is named only where the DNA matches it firmly. Clone sizes are given selectively: once, few, many, or a class where the clone is expanded.

>TRBV11-3|NA|NA
CASSATRNTGELFF
>TRBV28|TRBD1|NA
CASSRQGAYEQYF
>TRBV28|NA|few
CASSLSETQYF
>TRBV6-5|TRBD1|few
CASSETGGGGRKLFF
>TRBV18|TRBD1|NA
CASSPGTGASYEQYF
>TRBV23-1|TRBD1|many
CASSQGQPYRYEQYF
>TRBV7-9|TRBD1|NA
CASSLYGAGGGTEAFF
>TRBV9|TRBD2|NA
CASSVGVSGVTDTQYF
>TRBV29-1|TRBD2|few
CSVAPRLAGIYNEQFF
>TRBV6-1|NA|NA
CASSEGGQIYEQYF
>TRBV28|NA|NA
CASSTVSSGKTKDIQYF
>TRBV5-1|TRBD1|NA
CASSLGPGGYEQYF
>TRBV7-2|NA|few
CASSFRRADTGELFF
>TRBV7-2|TRBD1|few
CASSFDRGRTDTQYF
>TRBV7-6|TRBD1|NA
CASSLGGQGAWETQYF
>TRBV6-1|TRBD1|few
CASTGQGANEKLFF
>TRBV7-6|TRBD1|NA
CASSQGTGSNYGYTF
>TRBV6-5|NA|few
CASSLTFGREQYF
>TRBV28|NA|NA
CASSPLRVDTEAFF
>TRBV6-1|TRBD1|NA
CASRGTGGETQYF
>TRBV2|NA|few
CASSPIYEQYF
>TRBV4-3|NA|NA
CASSQNTGGNYGYTF
>TRBV5-1|NA|NA
CASDRVPSTDTQYF
>TRBV27|TRBD1|few
CASSSLGQGAYEQYF
>TRBV10-1|NA|few
CASSESVDIGELFF
>TRBV13|TRBD1|NA
CASSLSRGLEKLFF
>TRBV28|NA|NA
CASSSSGLPEGYGYTF
>TRBV5-4|NA|few
CASSLEGQISYEQYF
>TRBV28|NA|few
CASSPPGAGGYTF
>TRBV6-4|TRBD1|few
CASRGQGFTGELFF
>TRBV4-2|NA|NA
CASSQDRNTGELFF
>TRBV5-4|NA|NA
CASSEGQSNQPQHF
>TRBV18|TRBD1|NA
CASSPPTGVNGELFF
>TRBV5-4|NA|NA
CASSLGGAGGEEQYF
>TRBV11-3|TRBD1|few
CASSLEAGGLNEQFF
>TRBV4-3|TRBD1|NA
CASSAAQGASGYTF
>TRBV9|NA|few
CASSQGSNTGELFF
>TRBV9|TRBD2|few
CASSPSDRPSGGLEQYF
>TRBV6-5|TRBD1|few
CASRGTAFYEQYF
>TRBV4-3|NA|NA
CASSQDARNTEAFF
>TRBV19|TRBD1|NA
CASKTGEGHQPQHF
>TRBV10-3|TRBD1|NA
CAISGPPGTEHSNQPQHF
>TRBV28|TRBD1|NA
CASSFGTGDNEQFF
>TRBV10-2|NA|NA
CASSESGGELFF
>TRBV19|NA|few
CASSEDSPPYYEQYF